Shown below are 22 T cell receptor beta chains from a single sample sequenced in a study of blood T cell repertoires in COVID-19. TCRdb keeps only in-frame clones here, not all; method: immunoSEQ multiplex PCR. The sample yields around 300,000 clones, over 70% seen once. The sequenced material came from peripheral blood. The receptors here all came from a man aged 25 to 45 with active or convalescent COVID-19.

Concerning this clone: Other DNA sequences within the sample encode an identical CDR3. The chain has TRBV19 and TRBJ1-6, with D unresolved. This CDR3 spans 14 amino acids. Germline V gene lookup returns CDR1 LNHDA and CDR2 SQIVND (reference sequence). Trimming took off 1 base at V and 7 bases at J, with 8 bases between the two ends. The CDR3 DNA reads TGTGCCAGTAGTATAGGCCGCGGAAATTCACCCCTCCACTTT. Translated, it gives CASSIGRGNSPLHF. The full variable domain, with the rest looked up from reference TRBV19 and TRBJ1-6, is DGGITQSPKYLFRKEGQNVTLSCEQNLNHDAMYWYRQDPGQGLRLIYYSQIVNDFQKGDIAEGYSVSREKKESFPLTVTSAQKNPTAFYLCASSIGRGNSPLHFGNGTRLTVT.

The chain joins TRBV14 to TRBJ2-7; D might be TRBD1 (6 bases). The V and J ends lost 0 bases and 2 bases respectively, with 11 bases between them. The CDR3 runs 15 residues. CDR1 is SGHDN and CDR2 is FVKESK in the germline V gene. In DNA, the CDR3 is TGTGCCAGCAGCCAAGATCAGGGGTTCCCCTACGAGCAGTACTTC. It codes for CASSQDQGFPYEQYF.

V usage is TRBV5-1 and J usage is TRBJ2-1, with 11 bases that match TRBD2. Germline CDR1 reads SGHRS; CDR2 reads YFSETQ. V shed 4 bases, J shed 4 bases, and the junction held 4 bases outside the gene matches. The CDR3 is made up of 15 amino acids. The CDR3 loop is CASSPGTSGYNEQFF. The CDR3 DNA reads TGCGCCAGCAGCCCAGGGACTAGCGGATACAATGAGCAGTTCTTC.

The chain links TRBV14 to TRBJ1-1, with a weak D call TRBD1 (5 bases). CDR1 and CDR2 (germline): SGHDN, FVKESK. Trimming shortened V by 4 bases and J by 1 base, and 7 bases separated the two germline ends. This CDR3 contains 13 residues. CDR3 DNA: TGTGCCAGCAGCCTTGGACAGAACACTGAAGCTTTCTTT. Encoded protein: CASSLGQNTEAFF.

The rearrangement links TRBV4-3 to TRBJ2-4, with D possibly matching TRBD2 (5 bases). The CDR3 spans 14 residues. Per germline, CDR1 LGHNA and CDR2 YSLEER. Deletions cut 0 bases from V and 4 bases from J, with 7 bases between. The CDR3, as DNA: TGCGCCAGCAGCCAAGATACGGGGAAAAACATTCAGTACTTC. Translating gives CASSQDTGKNIQYF.

CDR3 protein: CAWGGTAITEAFF. DNA for the CDR3: TGTGCCTGGGGCGGGACAGCAATCACTGAAGCTTTCTTT. J is TRBJ1-1 and V is TRBV30, with 7 positions matching TRBD1. After removal of 5 bases from V and 4 bases from J, the junction contained 7 bases not matched to a gene. Germline V gene lookup returns CDR1 GTSNPN and CDR2 SVGIG (reference sequence). The CDR3 length is 13 residues.

This chain joins TRBV18 and TRBJ2-7; 11 positions agree with TRBD1. CDR3 length: 16 amino acids. The trim removed 4 bases at V and 7 bases at J, leaving 12 bases unmatched. The germline V gene encodes CDR1 KGHSH and CDR2 LQKENI. CDR3 amino acids: CASSHLPDRGLWEQYF. The CDR3 coding sequence is TGTGCCAGCTCACACCTTCCGGACAGGGGGCTATGGGAGCAGTACTTC.

The chain has TRBV6-5 and TRBJ1-1, with TRBD1 identical over 10 bases. CDR3 length: 14 amino acids. Per germline, CDR1 MNHEY and CDR2 SVGAGI. The J segment lost 5 bases and the V segment lost 4 bases, leaving 4 bases of the junction unmatched. The DNA of the CDR3 is TGTGCCAGCAGTTTTCGGACAGGGGGGACTGAAGCTTTCTTT. This sequence encodes CASSFRTGGTEAFF.

V usage is TRBV19 and J usage is TRBJ2-3; D uncertain. Germline V lookup: CDR1 LNHDA, CDR2 SQIVND (reference sequence). This CDR3 is 15 amino acids long. V shed 4 bases and J shed 1 base, with 12 bases lying between them. CDR3 loop: CASSTQVVGTDTQYF. As DNA, the CDR3 is TGTGCCAGTAGTACTCAGGTAGTCGGCACAGATACGCAGTATTTT.

The rearrangement uses TRBV2 and TRBJ2-1; no firm D call. CDR3 length: 13 amino acids. V lost 6 bases, J lost 0 bases, and 6 bases lay in between. Germline V gives CDR1 SNHLY, CDR2 FYNNEI. CDR3 DNA sequence: TGTGCCAGCAGGTCGGGCTCCTACAATGAGCAGTTCTTC. This encodes CASRSGSYNEQFF.

The V call is TRBV24-1, the J call TRBJ1-1, with D uncertain. With 3 bases removed from V and 5 bases from J, the gap between germline ends came to 15 bases. CDR3 length: 15 residues. In germline, CDR1 is KGHDR, CDR2 SFDVKD. The CDR3, as DNA: TGTGCCACCAGTGATACCTCCGGGCCGGGGACTGAAGCTTTCTTT. This translates into CATSDTSGPGTEAFF.

The chain links TRBV6-2 or TRBV6-3 to TRBJ2-3; D may be TRBD2 (6 bases). The CDR3 runs 16 residues. Per the germline V gene, CDR1 is MNHEY and CDR2 is SVGEGT. V lost 4 bases and J lost 6, with 20 bases in between. The CDR3 loop is CASSSSSVPDYDTQYF. The CDR3 coding sequence is TGTGCCAGCAGTTCCTCTAGCGTCCCGGACTACGATACGCAGTATTTT.

The gene calls are TRBV6-4 and TRBJ2-1; 11 nucleotides match TRBD2. CDR1 and CDR2 (germline): MRHNA, SNTAGT. There are 15 residues in the CDR3. V gave up 7 bases and J gave up 7 bases; unmatched junction bases: 9. CDR3 DNA: TGTGCCAGCACTCATCGGACTAGCGGGTTGAATGAGCAGTTCTTC. Amino acids: CASTHRTSGLNEQFF.

This clone was found a few times. The gene calls are TRBV6-5 and TRBJ1-2; a possible D gene is TRBD1 (5 bases). Germline V gives CDR1 MNHEY, CDR2 SVGAGI. This CDR3 is built from 13 residues. Trimming removed 10 bases from V and 3 bases from J, with 15 bases in between. The CDR3 coding sequence is TGTGCCACCCTTTGGCAGGGCCACTATGGCTACACCTTC. Translating gives CATLWQGHYGYTF.

The chain is built from TRBV7-9 and TRBJ1-2; D gene uncertain. With 1 base removed from V and 8 bases from J, the gap between germline ends came to 8 bases. The CDR3 covers 12 residues. Germline loops: CDR1 SEHNR, CDR2 FQNEAQ (reference sequence). The DNA of the CDR3 is TGTGCCAGCAGCTTAGGGAGATTGGGCTACACCTTC. It encodes CASSLGRLGYTF.

The V call is TRBV7-6, the J call TRBJ2-1; D gene ambiguous. Germline CDR1 and CDR2: SGHVS and FNYEAQ. V lost 2 bases and J 12 bases, leaving 8 bases between the germline ends. The CDR3 spans 11 residues. CDR3 loop: CASSLSAAQFF. The DNA of the CDR3 is TGTGCCAGCAGCTTAAGCGCAGCGCAGTTCTTC.

The chain joins TRBV19 to TRBJ1-1; 7 bases match TRBD1. CDR1 and CDR2 from the germline V gene are LNHDA and SQIVND (reference sequence). The CDR3 loop spans 14 amino acids. V shed 6 bases, J shed 1 base, and the junction held 5 bases outside the gene matches. This CDR3 reads CASRRQGQNTEAFF. CDR3 coding DNA: TGTGCCAGTAGGAGACAGGGCCAGAACACTGAAGCTTTCTTT.

This clone was seen at least ten times. Mismatch with germline at one junction end may stem from a read error. The chain is built from TRBV12-3 or TRBV12-4 and TRBJ2-7, with D possibly TRBD1 on 5 matching bases. The CDR3 has 12 amino acids. CDR3 sequence reads: CASTRDSQKLDF. CDR3 DNA sequence: TGTGCCAGCACCCGAGACAGTCAAAAGCTGGACTTC.

This chain joins TRBV4-3 and TRBJ2-1; D may be TRBD2 (7 bases). CDR3 length equals 19 residues. Trimming left V 0 bases short and J 1 base short, with 19 bases between. The germline CDR1 and CDR2 sequences are LGHNA and YSLEER. CDR3 in amino acids: CASSQDRGASSGSYNEQFF. CDR3 bases: TGCGCCAGCAGCCAAGACCGGGGGGCCTCTTCTGGGTCCTACAATGAGCAGTTCTTC.

The rearrangement links TRBV27 to TRBJ2-7; 7 bases line up with TRBD1. The CDR3 is 13 amino acids. The germline gives CDR1 MNHEY, CDR2 SMNVEV (reference sequence). V lost 9 bases and J lost 3; bases outside the gene matches: 8. The CDR3 loop is CASSRGPLYEQYF. The CDR3 DNA reads as TGTGCCAGTAGTAGGGGGCCCCTCTACGAGCAGTACTTC.

This clone occurred many times. This chain connects TRBV30 to TRBJ1-6, with 7 bases that match TRBD1. This CDR3 comprises 15 residues. The junction had 7 bases not matched to a gene; V was cut back by 1 base and J by 7 bases. Germline V lookup: CDR1 GTSNPN, CDR2 SVGIG (reference sequence). CDR3 protein: CAWSGKTGSNSPLHF. CDR3 in DNA: TGTGCCTGGAGTGGGAAGACAGGGTCGAATTCACCCCTCCACTTT.

This clone was counted between two and nine times. This rearrangement joins TRBV7-9 to TRBJ2-5, with TRBD2 identical over 9 bases. The V gene's germline CDR1 is SEHNR and CDR2 FQNEAQ (reference sequence). Unmatched junction bases numbered 8, after V lost 6 bases and J lost 0 bases. The CDR3 is made up of 16 amino acids. The chain's CDR3 is CASSFSGGGYQETQYF. CDR3 nucleotides: TGTGCCAGCAGTTTTAGCGGGGGCGGGTACCAAGAGACCCAGTACTTC. Complete variable domain (other parts from reference TRBV7-9 and TRBJ2-5): DTGVSQNPRHKITKRGQNVTFRCDPISEHNRLYWYRQTLGQGPEFLTYFQNEAQLEKSRLLSDRFSAERPKGSFSTLEIQRTEQGDSAMYLCASSFSGGGYQETQYFGPGTRLLVL.